The present TCR beta chain was sequenced within a study of beta chain features in type 1 diabetes. Expressed TCRB transcripts were sequenced because the entire RNA isolate underwent reverse transcription. TCRdb's copy holds only in-frame clones and misses some; the assay was immunoSEQ multiplex PCR. This sample has 12,000 to 15,000 clones, with over 60% found just once. Study findings and constraints: Type 1 diabetes patients showed a moderate but significant shortening of TCRB CDR3s in all four CD4+ subsets. Naive, central memory and Treg TCRB repertoires appeared more alike in patients than in healthy donors.

The V gene's germline CDR1 is KGHSH and CDR2 LQKENI. Trimming pared 9 bases from V and 4 bases from J, leaving 16 bases between. The CDR3 is 14 amino acids. Only a few counts were recorded for this clone. Its antigen is currently unknown. The V call is TRBV18, the J call TRBJ2-1, with D possibly TRBD2 on 5 matching bases. Sample: stem cell memory CD4+ T cells from blood. This clonotype was sampled from a young woman with type 1 diabetes. The CDR3 DNA sequence: TGTGCCAGTTCTACTGAGAGCGGTTACAATGAGCAGTTCTTC. Translation: CASSTESGYNEQFF.